The source of this TCR beta chain is a study of T cell responses to AZD1222 COVID-19 vaccine. The data were produced by immunoSEQ multiplex PCR, yet TCRdb's version contains in-frame clones alone and is incomplete. Of about 97,000 clones in the sample, more than 70% were seen once. The CDR3 spans 15 residues. V lost 4 bases, J lost 0 bases, and 12 bases lay in between. CDR1 and CDR2 (germline): MNHEY, SVGAGI. This material consisted of peripheral blood, taken on day 0 of AZD1222 vaccination. This chain connects TRBV6-5 to TRBJ1-1; D not resolved. The sequence was collected from an adult in good health. The CDR3 spells CASSSMTRMNTEAFF. The CDR3 DNA is TGTGCCAGCAGTTCGATGACACGGATGAACACTGAAGCTTTCTTT.